These T cell receptor beta chains were read from a single sample in a study of blood T cells in healthy people across ages. TCRdb independently ran MiXCR on the 5' RACE reads; one entry per CDR3 protein. The table includes about a million distinct CDR3 sequences, more than 30% detected once. Sequencing used blood. The receptors were gathered from a man younger than 35 in good health. The CDR3 runs from the conserved cysteine through the conserved F or W. The D gene is left open where the match is weak. The size of a clone is reported for some rows only, either as once, few or many, or as a class for expanded clones.

D gene	V gene	J gene	clone size	CDR3 protein	CDR3 DNA
-	TRBV9	TRBJ1-2	many	CASSGPGYTF	TGTGCCAGCAGCGGTCCTGGCTACACCTTC
-	TRBV7-9	TRBJ1-2	-	CASSARTANYGYTF	TGTGCCAGCAGCGCGCGGACAGCTAACTATGGCTACACCTTC
-	TRBV28	TRBJ1-2	-	CASIDRYYGYTF	TGTGCCAGCATTGACAGATACTATGGCTACACCTTC
TRBD1	TRBV3-1	TRBJ2-4	-	CASSPVLGTAKNIQYF	TGTGCCAGCAGCCCTGTGTTAGGGACAGCGAAAAACATTCAGTACTTC
-	TRBV9	TRBJ2-6	-	CASSPGGANVLTF	TGTGCCAGCAGCCCCGGGGGGGCCAACGTCCTGACTTTC
TRBD2	TRBV4-3	TRBJ2-3	-	CASSQTSGYTDTQYF	TGCGCCAGCAGCCAAACTAGCGGATACACAGATACGCAGTATTTT
TRBD1	TRBV12-3/TRBV12-4	TRBJ1-1	-	CASRRTGLEAFF	TGTGCCAGCAGAAGGACAGGGCTTGAAGCTTTCTTT
-	TRBV30	TRBJ1-2	-	CAWSVLEETISFYGYTF	TGCGCCTGGAGTGTACTTGAGGAGACAATTAGCTTCTATGGCTACACCTTC
-	TRBV10-3	TRBJ2-3	few	CAISATVRADTQYF	TGTGCCATCAGCGCCACAGTCCGAGCAGATACGCAGTATTTT
-	TRBV7-2	TRBJ2-3	many	CASSRDKTDTQYF	TGTGCCAGCAGCCGGGACAAAACAGATACGCAGTATTTT
-	TRBV6-2/TRBV6-3	TRBJ1-2	few	CASSYSSGIPGGYTF	TGTGCCAGCAGTTACTCGTCAGGGATTCCGGGTGGCTACACCTTC
-	TRBV27	TRBJ1-5	-	CASSSQGSSQPQHF	TGTGCCAGCAGTTCGCAGGGGTCCAGTCAGCCCCAGCATTTT
-	TRBV28	TRBJ1-4	-	CASSPWDRARNEKLFF	TGTGCCAGCAGCCCGTGGGACCGGGCCCGTAATGAAAAACTGTTTTTT
-	TRBV12-3/TRBV12-4	TRBJ1-1	few	CASSLLAEAFF	TGTGCCAGCAGTTTGCTGGCTGAAGCTTTCTTT
TRBD1	TRBV2	TRBJ2-5	-	CASRPIGTVQETQYF	TGTGCCAGCAGGCCTATTGGGACAGTCCAAGAGACCCAGTACTTC
-	TRBV29-1	TRBJ2-7	-	CSVEDNGQTSYEQYF	TGCAGCGTTGAAGATAACGGGCAGACCTCCTACGAGCAGTACTTC
-	TRBV10-3	TRBJ2-1	few	CAISESTGLDYNEQFF	TGTGCCATCAGTGAGTCAACAGGTCTTGATTACAATGAGCAGTTCTTC
TRBD2	TRBV2	TRBJ2-1	-	CASSGLAGGVSEGNEQFF	TGTGCCAGCAGTGGTCTAGCGGGGGGGGTGTCGGAGGGCAATGAGCAGTTCTTC
-	TRBV12-3/TRBV12-4	TRBJ2-2	-	CASRAGTNTGELFF	TGTGCCAGCAGGGCGGGAACGAACACCGGGGAGCTGTTTTTT
-	TRBV25-1	TRBJ1-1	-	CASSEYRGGGDTEAFF	TGTGCCAGCAGTGAATATCGGGGGGGAGGAGACACTGAAGCTTTCTTT
-	TRBV12-3/TRBV12-4	TRBJ2-7	-	CASSFLGSYGQYF	TGTGCCAGCAGTTTTCTGGGCTCCTACGGGCAGTACTTC
-	TRBV10-3	TRBJ1-2	-	CASARTDYGYTF	TGTGCCAGTGCAAGGACAGACTATGGCTACACCTTC
-	TRBV6-2/TRBV6-3	TRBJ2-5	few	CASSLRPYETQYF	TGTGCCAGCAGCCTTAGACCCTATGAGACCCAGTACTTC
TRBD2	TRBV6-5	TRBJ2-3	-	CASSPQGLAGGDTQYF	TGTGCCAGCAGCCCCCAGGGACTAGCGGGGGGTGATACGCAGTATTTT
-	TRBV12-5	TRBJ1-2	few	CASGKTALDGYTF	TGTGCTAGTGGCAAGACAGCTTTGGATGGCTACACCTTC
-	TRBV20-1	TRBJ1-5	-	CSASGLAINQPQHF	TGCAGTGCTAGTGGGTTAGCTATCAATCAGCCCCAGCATTTT
-	TRBV6-2/TRBV6-3	TRBJ2-3	once	CASSYSGPGTQYF	TGTGCCAGCAGTTACTCGGGCCCAGGTACGCAGTATTTT
-	TRBV27	TRBJ1-2	-	CASGGRGANYGYTF	TGTGCCAGCGGGGGACGGGGAGCTAACTATGGCTACACCTTC
TRBD2	TRBV3-1	TRBJ2-1	-	CASSQDRRLAGGRDEQFF	TGTGCCAGCAGCCAAGATCGACGACTAGCGGGGGGGAGAGATGAGCAGTTCTTC
-	TRBV29-1	TRBJ2-7	-	CSVDGTYEQYF	TGCAGCGTTGACGGCACGTACGAGCAGTACTTC
-	TRBV27	TRBJ2-6	-	CASSPMGFSGANVPTF	TGTGCCAGCAGCCCCATGGGCTTCTCTGGGGCCAACGTCCCGACTTTC